This T cell receptor (beta chain) was obtained from a study of T cells after posttransplantation cyclophosphamide. Findings of the study overall: Blood and skin or GI T cell repertoires showed limited TRB overlap. Recipient CMV seropositivity and CMV reactivation strongly tracked TRB clonality. Donor CD8+ memory clones often dominated recipient blood repertoires at later times.

A word on this clone: Its cognate antigen is unknown.

The related graft donor's blood sample was taken on the day of bone marrow donation. The data were produced by immunoSEQ multiplex PCR, yet TCRdb's version contains in-frame clones alone and is incomplete. The sample yields 25,000 to 35,000 clones, without any singletons. The CDR3 totals 14 residues. With 1 base clipped from V and 5 bases from J, the junction kept 3 bases outside the gene matches. Germline loops: CDR1 LGHNA, CDR2 YSLEER. What was sequenced was PBMCs. The V gene is TRBV4-3, the J gene TRBJ2-5; 8 bases match TRBD2. The sequence came from a woman younger than 45 in good health and a related stem cell transplant donor. The DNA for the CDR3 is TGCGCCAGCAGCCAAGGTTGGACTAGCGAGACCCAGTACTTC. It specifies CASSQGWTSETQYF.